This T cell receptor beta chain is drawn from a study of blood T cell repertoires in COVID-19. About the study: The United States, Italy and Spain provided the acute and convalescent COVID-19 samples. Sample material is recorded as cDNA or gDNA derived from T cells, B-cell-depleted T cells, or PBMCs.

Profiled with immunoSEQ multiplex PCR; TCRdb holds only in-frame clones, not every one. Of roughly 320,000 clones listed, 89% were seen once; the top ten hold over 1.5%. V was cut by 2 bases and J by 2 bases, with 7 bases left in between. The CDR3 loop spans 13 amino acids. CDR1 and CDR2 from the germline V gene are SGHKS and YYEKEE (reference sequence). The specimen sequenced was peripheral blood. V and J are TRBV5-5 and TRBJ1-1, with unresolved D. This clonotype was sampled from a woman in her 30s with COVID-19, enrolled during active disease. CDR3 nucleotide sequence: TGTGCCAGCAGCTTTCTCAGAAACACTGAAGCTTTCTTT. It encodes CASSFLRNTEAFF.